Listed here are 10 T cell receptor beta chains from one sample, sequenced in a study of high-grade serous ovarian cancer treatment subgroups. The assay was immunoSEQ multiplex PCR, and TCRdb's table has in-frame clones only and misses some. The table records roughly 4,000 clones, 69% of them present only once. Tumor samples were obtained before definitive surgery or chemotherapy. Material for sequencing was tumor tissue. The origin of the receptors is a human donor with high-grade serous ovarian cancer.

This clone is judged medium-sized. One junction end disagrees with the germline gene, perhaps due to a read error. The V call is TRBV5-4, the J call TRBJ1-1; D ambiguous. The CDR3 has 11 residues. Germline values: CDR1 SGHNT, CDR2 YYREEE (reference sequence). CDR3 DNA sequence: TGTGCCAGCAGCTTAGTATGGGAGCTTTCTTTT. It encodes CASSLVWELSF.

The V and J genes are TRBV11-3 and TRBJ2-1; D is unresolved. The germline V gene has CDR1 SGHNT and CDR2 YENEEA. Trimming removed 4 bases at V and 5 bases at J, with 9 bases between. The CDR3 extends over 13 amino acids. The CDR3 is CASSSTRNNEQFF. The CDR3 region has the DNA TGTGCCAGCAGCTCTACAAGAAACAATGAGCAGTTCTTC.

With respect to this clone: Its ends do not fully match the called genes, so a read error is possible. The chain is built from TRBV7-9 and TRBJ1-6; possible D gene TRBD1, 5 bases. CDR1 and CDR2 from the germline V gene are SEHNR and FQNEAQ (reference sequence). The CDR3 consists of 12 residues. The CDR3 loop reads CASSLEAGHLYF. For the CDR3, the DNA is TGTGCCAGCAGCTTAGAGGCCGGACACCTCTATTTT.

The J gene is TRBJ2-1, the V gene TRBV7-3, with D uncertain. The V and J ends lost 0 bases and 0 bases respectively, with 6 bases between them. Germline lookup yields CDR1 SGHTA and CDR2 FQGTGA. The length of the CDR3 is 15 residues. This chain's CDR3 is CASSLTESSYNEQFF. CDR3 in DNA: TGTGCCAGCAGCTTAACCGAAAGCTCCTACAATGAGCAGTTCTTC.

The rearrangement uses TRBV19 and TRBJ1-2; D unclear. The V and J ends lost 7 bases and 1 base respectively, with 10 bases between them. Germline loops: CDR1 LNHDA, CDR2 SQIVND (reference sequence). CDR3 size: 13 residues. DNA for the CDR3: TGTGCCAGTAACTACCAGAGTAACTATGGCTACACCTTC. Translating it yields CASNYQSNYGYTF.

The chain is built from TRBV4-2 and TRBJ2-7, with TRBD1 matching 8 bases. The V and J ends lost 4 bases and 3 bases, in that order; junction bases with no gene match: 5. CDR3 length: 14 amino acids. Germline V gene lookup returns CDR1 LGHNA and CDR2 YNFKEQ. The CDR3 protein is CASSPGQGIYEQYF. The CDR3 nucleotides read TGTGCCAGCAGCCCTGGACAGGGAATCTACGAGCAGTACTTC.

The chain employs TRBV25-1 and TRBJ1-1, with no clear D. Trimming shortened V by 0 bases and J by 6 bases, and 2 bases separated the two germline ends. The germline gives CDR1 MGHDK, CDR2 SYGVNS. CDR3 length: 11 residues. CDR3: CASSEYAEAFF. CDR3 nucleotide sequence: TGTGCCAGCAGTGAATACGCTGAAGCTTTCTTT.

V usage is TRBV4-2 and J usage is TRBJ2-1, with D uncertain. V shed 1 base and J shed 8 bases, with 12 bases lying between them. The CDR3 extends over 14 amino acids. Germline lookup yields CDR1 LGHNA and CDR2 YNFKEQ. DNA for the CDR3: TGTGCCAGCAGCCAAGGGTACGAGCTCTATGAGCAGTTCTTC. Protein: CASSQGYELYEQFF.

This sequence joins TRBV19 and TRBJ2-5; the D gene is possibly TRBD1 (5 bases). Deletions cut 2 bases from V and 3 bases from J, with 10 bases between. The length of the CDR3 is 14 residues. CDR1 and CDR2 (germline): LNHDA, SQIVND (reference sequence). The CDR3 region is CASSIWGREETQYF. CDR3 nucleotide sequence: TGTGCCAGTAGTATATGGGGCCGGGAAGAGACCCAGTACTTC.

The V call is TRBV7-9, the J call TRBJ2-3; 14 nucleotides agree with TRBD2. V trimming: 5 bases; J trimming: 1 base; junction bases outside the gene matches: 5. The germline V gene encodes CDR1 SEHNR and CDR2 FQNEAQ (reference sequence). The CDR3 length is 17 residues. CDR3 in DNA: TGTGCCAGCAGCCCGGGACTAGCGGGGGCCCGCACAGATACGCAGTATTTT. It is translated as CASSPGLAGARTDTQYF. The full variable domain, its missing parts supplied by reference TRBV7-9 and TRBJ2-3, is DTGVSQNPRHKITKRGQNVTFRCDPISEHNRLYWYRQTLGQGPEFLTYFQNEAQLEKSRLLSDRFSAERPKGSFSTLEIQRTEQGDSAMYLCASSPGLAGARTDTQYFGPGTRLTVL.